This T cell receptor (beta chain) came from a study of beta chain features in type 1 diabetes. Regarding the study as a whole: Moderate yet significant TCRB CDR3 shortening was seen in Type 1 diabetes patients in all four CD4+ subsets. For type 1 diabetes patients, VDJ junctions showed fewer insertions and more deletions. Overrepresentation of cells with high TCR expression could result from cDNA sequencing.

Notes on this clone: Its antigen is as yet unknown.

Germline CDR1 is MGHRA and CDR2 is YSYEKL. Trimming cost V 5 bases and J 2 bases, with 13 bases left between them. This CDR3 is 14 amino acids long. Expressed TCRB transcripts got sequenced, as all isolated RNA was reverse transcribed. The assay was immunoSEQ multiplex PCR, and TCRdb's table has in-frame clones only and misses some. The data contain roughly 300,000 clones, under 8.5% of them singletons. A CD45RO/CCR7/CD25/CD127/CD95/CD27 panel sorted naive, central memory, regulatory and stem cell-like memory CD4+ cells. The rearrangement uses TRBV4-1 and TRBJ2-7; perhaps TRBD1 as D (6 bases). The clonotype originates from a woman aged 18-29 years in good health. Sequencing was carried out using central memory CD4+ T cells from blood. The DNA of the CDR3 is TGCGCCAGCAGCAGAGGAACAGGGACCTACGAGCAGTACTTC. This gives the protein CASSRGTGTYEQYF.